The present entry profiles one TCR beta chain with its context. This specimen comes from a study of shared T cell receptors in the human thymus. The method was immunoSEQ multiplex PCR; TCRdb's version includes in-frame clones alone and lacks a portion of them. The sample yields some 400,000 clones, 95% seen once. The CDR3 extends over 18 amino acids. Germline loops: CDR1 MNHNS, CDR2 SASEGT. J lost 0 bases, V lost 4 bases, and 10 bases had no gene match. This clonotype originated in a human donor. The specimen was thymocytes. The chain recombines TRBV6-1 with TRBJ2-4, with 9 bases matching TRBD1. CDR3 sequence (DNA): TGTGCCAGCAGTGGGTGGGACAGGGAGATTCTAGCCAAAAACATTCAGTACTTC. This translates into CASSGWDREILAKNIQYF.